The sequence of this TCR beta chain was determined in a study of T cells in Graves' hyperthyroidism and ophthalmopathy. This clonotype came up many times. Researchers amplified the TCR beta CDR3 regions from RNA transcripts. The HTBI primer set was used in a first-round RT-PCR of the TCR CDR3. TCRdb called the multiplex PCR reads again in MiXCR, with one record for every CDR3 protein. The data hold about 350,000 distinct CDR3 sequences, with about 20% observed a single time. V shed 5 bases and J shed 4 bases, with 9 bases lying between them. The CDR3 covers 12 residues. CDR1 is SNHLY, CDR2 FYNNEI, per germline.

The TCR comes from a woman aged 18-35 years with Graves' hyperthyroidism. Sequences were obtained from blood. The V and J genes are TRBV2 and TRBJ2-7; D not resolved. Here the CDR3 reads CASSLKMYEQYF. Here the CDR3 DNA reads TGTGCCAGCAGTCTGAAGATGTACGAGCAGTACTTC.